In its sample, the clone carrying this T cell receptor (beta chain) was seen a few times. These data come from a study of T cell responses to AZD1222 COVID-19 vaccine. This CDR3 has 13 residues. Germline V gives CDR1 LGHNA, CDR2 YNFKEQ. Trimming pared 4 bases from V and 2 bases from J, leaving 7 bases between. The repertoire was sequenced with immunoSEQ multiplex PCR; TCRdb's copy has only in-frame clones and lacks some. This sample has around 78,000 clones; roughly 90% occur once, and the top ten carry 24%. The input for sequencing was peripheral blood, taken on day 0 of AZD1222 vaccination. The clonotype was recovered from an adult in good health. The chain joins TRBV4-2 to TRBJ2-3; no clear D gene. CDR3 amino acids: CASSPRPTDTQYF. As DNA, the CDR3 is TGTGCCAGCAGCCCCCGCCCCACAGATACGCAGTATTTT.